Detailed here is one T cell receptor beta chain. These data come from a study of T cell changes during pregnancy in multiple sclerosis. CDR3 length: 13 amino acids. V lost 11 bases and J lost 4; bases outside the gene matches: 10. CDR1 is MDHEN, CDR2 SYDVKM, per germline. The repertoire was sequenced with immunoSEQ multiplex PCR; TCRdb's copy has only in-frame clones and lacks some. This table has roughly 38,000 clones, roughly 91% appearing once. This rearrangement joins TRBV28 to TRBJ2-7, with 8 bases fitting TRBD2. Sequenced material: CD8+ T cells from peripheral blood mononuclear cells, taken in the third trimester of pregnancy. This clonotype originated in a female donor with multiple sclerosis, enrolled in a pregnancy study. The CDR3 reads CASGGAGNYEQYF. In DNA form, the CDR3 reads TGTGCCTCCGGGGGGGCCGGTAATTACGAGCAGTACTTC.